Listed below are T cell receptor beta chains from one sample, sequenced in a study of blood T cell repertoires in COVID-19. Here immunoSEQ multiplex PCR was the method, and the copy in TCRdb shows in-frame clones only, minus some. The table includes approximately 110,000 clones, around 76% detected once. Sequenced: peripheral blood. The receptor set was obtained from a woman aged 70 to 79 with acute or convalescent COVID-19. Both conserved end residues are part of each CDR3. D genes are given only for firm matches. Not every row has a clone size; where given, it reads once, few, many or a size class.

>TRBV5-1|TRBJ2-1|.|TRBD2
TGCGCCAGCAGCGTTAGCGGGGGGGTCTACAATGAGCAGTTCTTC
CASSVSGGVYNEQFF
>TRBV7-8|TRBJ2-7|once|.
TGTGCCAGCAGCTTAGGCCTCCCCGAGGGCGAGCAGTACTTC
CASSLGLPEGEQYF
>TRBV6-5|TRBJ1-4|.|TRBD1
TGTGCCAGCAGTTACTCGAGACAGGGTGCTGAAAAACTGTTTTTT
CASSYSRQGAEKLFF
>TRBV10-2|TRBJ1-1|.|.
TGCGCCAGCAGGAGGACAGCGAACACTGAAGCTTTCTTT
CASRRTANTEAFF
>TRBV3-1/TRBV3-2|TRBJ2-7|once|TRBD1
TGTGCCAGCAGCCACCGGGACAGGGTAAGCGAGCAGTACTTC
CASSHRDRVSEQYF
>TRBV7-2|TRBJ2-3|.|TRBD1
TGTGCCAGCAACCCCGGGACAGGGGGCACAGATACGCAGTATTTT
CASNPGTGGTDTQYF
>TRBV25-1|TRBJ2-7|.|TRBD1
TGTGCCACGTTAAAACAGGGGGTCGACGAGCAGTACTTC
CATLKQGVDEQYF
>TRBV5-1|TRBJ2-7|.|.
TGCGCCAGCAGTCGAGGAACCCCCTACGAGCAGTACTTC
CASSRGTPYEQYF
>TRBV5-1|TRBJ2-7|.|TRBD2
TGCGCCAGCAGCTTCCGGACTAGCGGGGACGAGCAGTACTTC
CASSFRTSGDEQYF
>TRBV6-5|TRBJ1-1|.|.
TGTGCCAGCAGAATCTTTGGGAGGATTGAAGCTTTCTTT
CASRIFGRIEAFF
>TRBV19|TRBJ2-3|.|TRBD1
TGTGCCAGTAGGGGGGACAGGCAATCTTCGGGTACGCAGTATTTT
CASRGDRQSSGTQYF
>TRBV6-5|TRBJ1-5|.|.
TGTGCCAGCAGTCAGCCCGTGACAGTCAATCAGCCCCAGCATTTT
CASSQPVTVNQPQHF
>TRBV2|TRBJ2-3|.|TRBD2
TGTGCCAGCAACGCCCAGCGGGGATCCACAGATACGCAGTATTTT
CASNAQRGSTDTQYF
>TRBV28|TRBJ1-2|few|.
TGTGCCAGCAGTCCGCCGGGACAACTTTCCTATGGCTACACCTTC
CASSPPGQLSYGYTF
>TRBV7-8|TRBJ2-1|.|TRBD2
TGTGCCAGCAGCTTCCTTGGCGGGGGGCCAATGAATTCCTACAATGAGCAGTTCTTC
CASSFLGGGPMNSYNEQFF
>TRBV9|TRBJ2-5|.|TRBD2
TGTGCCAGCAGCCCGGGGACTAGCGGGGGGATCCAAGAGACCCAGTACTTC
CASSPGTSGGIQETQYF
>TRBV6-2/TRBV6-3|TRBJ2-7|.|TRBD1
TGTGCCAGCAGCCCCAGGCGTGGACAGGGGCCGAGCTCCTACGAGCAGTACTTC
CASSPRRGQGPSSYEQYF
>TRBV27|TRBJ2-3|once|TRBD1
TGTGCCAGCACCAGGACAGGGACAGATACGCAGTATTTT
CASTRTGTDTQYF
>TRBV29-1|TRBJ2-2|.|TRBD2
TGCAGCGTTAGGCCAGCGGGGGCCCTAAGAACCGGGGAGCTGTTTTTT
CSVRPAGALRTGELFF
>TRBV5-1|TRBJ2-5|.|.
TGCGCCAGCAGCTTGCCTGCGGAGACCCAGTACTTC
CASSLPAETQYF
>TRBV9|TRBJ1-3|.|TRBD1
TGTGCCAGCAGCCCCCAGGGGGAAGGAACCATATATTTT
CASSPQGEGTIYF
>TRBV7-2|TRBJ2-1|.|TRBD2
TGTGCCAGCAGCTTCGCGGGGGGGCAGTTCTTC
CASSFAGGQFF
>TRBV6-1|TRBJ2-5|once|TRBD1
TGTGCCAGCAGTGAGGTTCGGACAGGGGGAGAGACCCAGTACTTC
CASSEVRTGGETQYF
>TRBV6-5|TRBJ1-2|once|.
TGTGCCAGCAGAATCGACAGAGCTAACTATGGCTACACCTTC
CASRIDRANYGYTF
>TRBV10-2|TRBJ2-2|.|.
TGCGCCAGCACCCAGGGGACCGGGGAGCTGTTTTTT
CASTQGTGELFF
>TRBV6-1|TRBJ2-2|.|TRBD2
TGTGCCAGCAGTGATCTAAGCGGGGAGATCACCGGGGAGCTGTTTTTT
CASSDLSGEITGELFF
>TRBV11-2|TRBJ2-4|.|.
TGTGCCAGCAGCTCACAGGGGGAGGGAGACATTCAGTACTTC
CASSSQGEGDIQYF
>TRBV12-3/TRBV12-4|TRBJ1-4|few|.
TGTGCCAGCAGTTTCCCCGGGGGGAAACTGTTTTTT
CASSFPGGKLFF
>TRBV19|TRBJ1-2|.|TRBD1
TGTGCCAGTAGTAGCATCGGACAGGGGGTTCTCTATGGCTACACCTTC
CASSSIGQGVLYGYTF
>TRBV19|TRBJ1-3|.|.
TGTGCCAGTAGTCTCAGGGGTAGCGGAAACACCATATATTTT
CASSLRGSGNTIYF
>TRBV2|TRBJ1-2|.|.
TGTGCCGGGCAACAGGCTAACTATGGCTACACCTTC
CAGQQANYGYTF
>TRBV28|TRBJ1-5|.|TRBD1
TGTGCCAGCAGTTTGGAGGGACAGCAGCCCCAGCATTTT
CASSLEGQQPQHF
>TRBV12-3/TRBV12-4|TRBJ1-2|.|.
TGTGCCAGCAGTCGCGACAGGCTCTACGGCTACACCTTC
CASSRDRLYGYTF
>TRBV4-3|TRBJ1-2|.|.
TGCGCCAGCAGCCATGAGACTGACCCTGGGTATGGCTACACCTTC
CASSHETDPGYGYTF
>TRBV6-2/TRBV6-3|TRBJ2-5|few|TRBD2
TGTGCCAGCAGCCCCTGGACTAGCGGGGCCTCATGGGAGACCCAGTACTTC
CASSPWTSGASWETQYF
>TRBV10-3|TRBJ1-2|.|TRBD1
TGTGCCATCAGTGACCCGCCGACAGGGGATTATGGCTACACCTTC
CAISDPPTGDYGYTF
>TRBV2|TRBJ2-7|.|.
TGTGCCAGCAGTTGGACTTCCTACGAGCAGTACTTC
CASSWTSYEQYF